This passage covers 15 T cell receptor beta chains from one sample sequenced in a study of T cell responses to AZD1222 COVID-19 vaccine (dated by TCRdb to the early 2020s). Library construction relied on the immunoSEQ multiplex PCR assay. Here the immuneACCESS table is served through TCRdb, limited to in-frame sequences with V and J called. Missing clones are a known gap in these copies; in checked studies unresolved V genes cover under half, and the rest lacks a known reason. Across this sample there are about 54,000 clones, with around 90% seen only once. The top ten constitute approximately 15% of the sample. The time point label for this specimen denotes: about 28 days (+/-7) after the second vaccine dose. The sample consisted of peripheral blood, taken 28 days after the second AZD1222 dose. All receptors derive from an adult who received the AZD1222 COVID-19 vaccine.

This clone was picked up one time. This rearrangement joins TRBV9 to TRBJ2-7; no firm D call. Trimming left V 4 bases short and J 4 bases short, with 12 bases between. CDR1 is SGDLS and CDR2 is YYNGEE in the germline V gene. CDR3 length equals 13 residues. In DNA, the CDR3 is TGTGCCAGCAGCCCGTTTGGTCAGTACGAGCAGTACTTC. Its protein is CASSPFGQYEQYF.

The CDR3 here is CASSLAGGESGNTIYF. The CDR3 nucleotides are TGTGCCAGCAGCTTAGCGGGGGGGGAATCTGGAAACACCATATATTTT. The V gene is TRBV7-2, the J gene TRBJ1-3, with TRBD1 as a possible D gene (5 bases). Deletions cut 0 bases from V and 1 base from J, with 10 bases between. Looked up from germline, CDR1 is SGHTA and CDR2 is FQGNSA. The length of the CDR3 is 16 residues.

This clone was seen only once. J is TRBJ2-1 and V is TRBV4-2; D might be TRBD2 (5 bases). The length of the CDR3 is 17 residues. V was clipped by 4 bases and J by 0 bases, with 16 bases between them. Germline V lookup: CDR1 LGHNA, CDR2 YNFKEQ. The CDR3 here is CASSRGPLGFSYNEQFF. The CDR3, as DNA: TGTGCCAGCAGCCGAGGGCCCCTGGGGTTCTCCTACAATGAGCAGTTCTTC.

The chain employs TRBV5-5 and TRBJ2-6; possibly TRBD2 for D (7 bases). V lost 4 bases to trimming and J lost 2 bases, with 19 bases between them. The CDR3 totals 18 residues. In germline, CDR1 is SGHKS, CDR2 YYEKEE (reference sequence). The CDR3 DNA is TGTGCCAGCAGCCTCGGGGGGCCTGGGGTCCCTGGGGCCAACGTCCTGACTTTC. Amino acid sequence: CASSLGGPGVPGANVLTF.

This clone has only a few counts. The V gene is TRBV2, the J gene TRBJ1-2, with D tentatively TRBD1 (5 bases). This CDR3 spans 15 amino acids. V lost 6 bases to trimming and J lost 5 bases, with 19 bases between them. Germline assignment: CDR1 SNHLY and CDR2 FYNNEI. The CDR3 loop is CASRRDGGSQYGYTF. CDR3 sequence (DNA): TGTGCCAGCAGGAGGGACGGCGGATCTCAATATGGCTACACCTTC. The full variable domain, in which reference TRBV2 and TRBJ1-2 provide the parts outside the CDR3, is EPEVTQTPSHQVTQMGQEVILRCVPISNHLYFYWYRQILGQKVEFLVSFYNNEISEKSEIFDDQFSVERPDGSNFTLKIRSTKLEDSAMYFCASRRDGGSQYGYTFGSGTRLTVV.

The chain has TRBV7-9 and TRBJ1-2, with TRBD1 identical over 7 bases. The V gene end was trimmed by 5 bases and the J gene end by 1 base; junction bases not matched to a gene: 7. This CDR3 contains 15 residues. Germline values: CDR1 SEHNR, CDR2 FQNEAQ (reference sequence). CDR3 bases: TGTGCCAGCAGCCCTGGGACAGATTTTAACTATGGCTACACCTTC. Protein: CASSPGTDFNYGYTF.

The chain uses TRBV30 and TRBJ1-3; D ambiguous. V was clipped by 1 base and J by 4 bases, with 5 bases between them. Germline CDR1 reads GTSNPN; CDR2 reads SVGIG (reference sequence). The length of the CDR3 is 12 residues. The CDR3 bases are TGTGCCTGGAGTGAAATAGGAAACACCATATATTTT. This codes for CAWSEIGNTIYF.

The chain recombines TRBV5-1 with TRBJ1-1, with 7 bases aligning to TRBD1. Trimming at V came to 3 bases and at J to 1 base, leaving 12 bases not matched to a gene. From germline, CDR1 is SGHRS and CDR2 YFSETQ. The CDR3 has 17 amino acids. Here the CDR3 DNA reads TGCGCCAGCAGCTGGGAGACGTGGGGACAGCCGAACACTGAAGCTTTCTTT. It specifies CASSWETWGQPNTEAFF.

The V call is TRBV5-1, the J call TRBJ2-3; D not certain. The germline V and J ends were trimmed by 4 bases and 2 bases, with 17 bases remaining between them. This CDR3 has 16 residues. Germline CDR1 is SGHRS and CDR2 is YFSETQ. CDR3 protein: CASSATPDKSTDTQYF. The CDR3 nucleotides are TGCGCCAGCAGCGCCACCCCAGACAAATCCACAGATACGCAGTATTTT.

The chain recombines TRBV11-2 with TRBJ2-2; 15 bases map to TRBD2. The CDR3 extends over 18 amino acids. Germline-derived CDR1 and CDR2 are SGHAT and FQNNGV. The V and J ends lost 5 bases and 5 bases, in that order; junction bases with no gene match: 9. The CDR3 loop is CASSLGTSGRRLTGELFF. In DNA form, the CDR3 reads TGTGCCAGCAGCCTGGGGACTAGCGGGAGGAGATTAACCGGGGAGCTGTTTTTT.

This clone was counted only a few times. The V call is TRBV30, the J call TRBJ1-1, with D hard to call. The CDR3 extends over 12 amino acids. V dropped 7 bases and J dropped 5 bases, with 14 bases sitting between them. CDR1 and CDR2 from the germline V gene are GTSNPN and SVGIG (reference sequence). The CDR3 coding sequence is TGTGCCTATAGCTGGGGAGGGACTGAAGCTTTCTTT. It codes for CAYSWGGTEAFF.

V is TRBV7-9 and J is TRBJ2-5; 11 nucleotides align to TRBD2. V was clipped by 4 bases and J by 5 bases; unmatched bases: 9. Germline assignment: CDR1 SEHNR and CDR2 FQNEAQ (reference sequence). The CDR3 runs to 16 residues. The CDR3 nucleotides are TGTGCCAGCAGCTCAAAACTAGCGGGAGCGCCGGAGACCCAGTACTTC. Its protein product is CASSSKLAGAPETQYF.

The chain couples TRBV27 to TRBJ2-3; TRBD1 aligns across 9 bases. The germline gives CDR1 MNHEY, CDR2 SMNVEV (reference sequence). V lost 8 bases to trimming and J lost 4 bases; unmatched junction nucleotides: 10. This CDR3 comprises 15 residues. In nucleotides, the CDR3 is TGTGCCAGCGGACCGGGACAGGGATATCCAGATACGCAGTATTTT. Translating it yields CASGPGQGYPDTQYF.

The chain links TRBV7-8 to TRBJ2-2; 7 nucleotides match TRBD1. J lost 4 bases, V lost 5 bases, and 10 bases had no gene match. The germline gives CDR1 SGHVS, CDR2 FQNEAQ. This CDR3 comprises 16 residues. As DNA, the CDR3 is TGTGCCAGCAGCGCCCCCGGGACAGACCCCACCGGGGAGCTGTTTTTT. Its protein product is CASSAPGTDPTGELFF. Supplemented by reference TRBV7-8 and TRBJ2-2, the full variable domain reads GAGVSQSPRYKVAKRGQDVALRCDPISGHVSLFWYQQALGQGPEFLTYFQNEAQLDKSGLPSDRFFAERPEGSVSTLKIQRTQQEDSAVYLCASSAPGTDPTGELFFGEGSRLTVL.

Only a few counts were recorded for this clone. The CDR3 DNA reads as TGTGCCAGCTCACGAAACGAAGCCGGAAATGAAAAACTGTTTTTT. Translating it yields CASSRNEAGNEKLFF. The chain couples TRBV18 to TRBJ1-4; D is unclear. The CDR3 is made up of 15 amino acids. Germline assignment: CDR1 KGHSH and CDR2 LQKENI. Trimming stripped 4 bases from V and 5 bases from J, with 14 bases between.